This T cell receptor beta chain was obtained from a study of cytomegalovirus exposure and HLA in healthy donors. Study-wide results and caveats: Sequencing likely produced, as an artifact, a cluster of highly shared sequence variants. A missense DCLRE1C variant was associated with V- and J-gene trimming of TCR beta chains in a later analysis, and an independent cohort replicated the association. Per a prior analysis, the majority of TCR beta V segments were productive roughly 87% or roughly 30% of the time. The authors confirmed in vitro that a few CMV-associated chains were specific for CMV antigens.

About this clone itself: Its antigen is as yet unknown.

This PCR relied on a set of 60 Vbeta primers and 13 Jbeta primers. Produced via immunoSEQ multiplex PCR; TCRdb's table is partial and in-frame only. The repertoire consists of approximately 190,000 clones, with roughly 87% occurring once and the leading ten covering around 1%. Germline CDR1 reads SEHNR; CDR2 reads FQNEAQ (reference sequence). The CDR3 extends over 15 amino acids. V was cut by 5 bases and J by 7 bases, with 18 bases left in between. Input material: PBMCs. The sequence was collected from a boy under 10 years old in good health and CMV-seronegative. The chain joins TRBV7-9 to TRBJ2-1; a weak D match, TRBD2 (6 bases). This CDR3 is CASSPPRFGGNEQFF. CDR3 nucleotides: TGTGCCAGCAGCCCCCCTCGCTTCGGGGGAAATGAGCAGTTCTTC.